The 20 T cell receptor beta chains reported below all come from one sample, sequenced in a study of cytomegalovirus exposure and HLA in healthy donors (dated by TCRdb to 2016 to 2017). Libraries came from the immunoSEQ multiplex PCR assay. The multiplex PCR relied on a mix of 60 forward primers for TCR Vbeta segments and 13 reverse primers for TCR Jbeta segments. What TCRdb holds here is the immuneACCESS table cut down to in-frame rearrangements. Part of the clones is not present; checked against another copy, under half of the missing clones reflect an unresolved V gene, and the others are unexplained. The sample table records 150,000 to 200,000 clones; about 77% of these occur just once. The ten largest clones capture 7.4% of the sample. Input material: PBMCs. Receptors were obtained from a male donor in good health and CMV-seropositive.

This clone was observed a few times. This chain uses TRBV5-1 with TRBJ2-3; 13 bases are shared with TRBD2. J gave up 5 bases and V 4 bases, and 10 bases lay outside the gene matches. CDR3 length: 17 amino acids. From germline, CDR1 is SGHRS and CDR2 YFSETQ. The CDR3 DNA reads as TGCGCCAGCAGCCCGGGGACTAGCGGGGTGTTGGTAGATACGCAGTATTTT. This sequence encodes CASSPGTSGVLVDTQYF.

The chain is built from TRBV7-2 and TRBJ2-7, with TRBD2 identical over 12 bases. The CDR3 consists of 16 residues. Germline V gene data show CDR1 as SGHTA and CDR2 as FQGNSA. Trimming at V came to 5 bases and at J to 4 bases, leaving 9 bases not matched to a gene. CDR3 protein: CASSLRGLAGSYEQYF. DNA of the CDR3: TGTGCCAGCAGCCTCAGAGGACTAGCGGGGTCGTACGAGCAGTACTTC.

The V and J genes are TRBV5-4 and TRBJ1-2, with 8 bases aligning to TRBD1. The CDR3 runs 14 residues. Germline V gives CDR1 SGHNT, CDR2 YYREEE (reference sequence). The ends lost 3 bases at V and 5 bases at J; junction bases unmatched: 6. CDR3 sequence: CASSSTGVGYGYTF. CDR3 nucleotides: TGTGCCAGCAGCTCGACAGGGGTAGGATATGGCTACACCTTC. The whole variable domain, filled in from reference TRBV5-4 and TRBJ1-2, reads ETGVTQSPTHLIKTRGQQVTLRCSSQSGHNTVSWYQQALGQGPQFIFQYYREEENGRGNFPPRFSGLQFPNYSSELNVNALELDDSALYLCASSSTGVGYGYTFGSGTRLTVV.

The rearrangement joins TRBV7-8 to TRBJ2-3, with D maybe TRBD2 (7 bases). CDR3 size: 18 residues. Per the germline V gene, CDR1 is SGHVS and CDR2 is FQNEAQ. V was shortened by 4 bases and J by 2 bases, with 22 bases between the two germline ends. This CDR3 is CASSYDLWRGQDTDTQYF. The CDR3 DNA follows: TGTGCCAGCAGCTATGACTTGTGGCGGGGGCAAGACACAGATACGCAGTATTTT. Using reference TRBV7-8 and TRBJ2-3 for the parts outside the CDR3, the full variable domain is GAGVSQSPRYKVAKRGQDVALRCDPISGHVSLFWYQQALGQGPEFLTYFQNEAQLDKSGLPSDRFFAERPEGSVSTLKIQRTQQEDSAVYLCASSYDLWRGQDTDTQYFGPGTRLTVL.

This sequence joins TRBV7-6 and TRBJ2-4; perhaps TRBD2 as D (5 bases). The CDR3 has 14 residues. Germline lookup yields CDR1 SGHVS and CDR2 FNYEAQ. The V end was cut by 5 bases, the J end by 3 bases, with 11 bases between. The CDR3 here is CASSPGEGKNIQYF. The CDR3 nucleotides are TGTGCCAGCAGCCCCGGGGAAGGCAAAAACATTCAGTACTTC. The entire variable domain, with the rest obtained from reference TRBV7-6 and TRBJ2-4, is as follows: GAGVSQSPRYKVTKRGQDVALRCDPISGHVSLYWYRQALGQGPEFLTYFNYEAQQDKSGLPNDRFSAERPEGSISTLTIQRTEQRDSAMYRCASSPGEGKNIQYFGAGTRLSVL.

Here the CDR3 DNA reads TGTGCCAGCAGCGTTGGGGTTGCGGGTACTAACATTCAGTACTTC. This translates into CASSVGVAGTNIQYF. This chain uses TRBV7-8 with TRBJ2-4; a possible D gene is TRBD2 (5 bases). Trimming removed 5 bases from V and 7 bases from J, with 18 bases in between. Germline CDR1 SGHVS, CDR2 FQNEAQ. There are 15 residues in the CDR3.

This clone was observed a handful of times. The CDR3 nucleotides read TGTGCCAGCACCCAGACAGAAGTAAACACTGAAGCTTTCTTT. This translates into CASTQTEVNTEAFF. The genes are TRBV2 and TRBJ1-1; maybe TRBD1 (5 bases). Trimming left V 7 bases short and J 2 bases short, with 14 bases between. The V gene's germline CDR1 is SNHLY and CDR2 FYNNEI. CDR3 size: 14 residues. The entire variable domain, with the rest obtained from reference TRBV2 and TRBJ1-1, is as follows: EPEVTQTPSHQVTQMGQEVILRCVPISNHLYFYWYRQILGQKVEFLVSFYNNEISEKSEIFDDQFSVERPDGSNFTLKIRSTKLEDSAMYFCASTQTEVNTEAFFGQGTRLTVV.

This clone was observed a single time. J is TRBJ2-5 and V is TRBV7-8, with D maybe TRBD2 (6 bases). The end of the DNA is better explained by TRBJ2-7, so the J call may be wrong. Looked up from germline, CDR1 is SGHVS and CDR2 is FQNEAQ. This CDR3 is built from 14 residues. The CDR3 DNA sequence: TGTGCCAGCAGCTTAGAGGCGGGGCCCTACGAGCAGTACTTC. Protein product: CASSLEAGPYEQYF.

V usage is TRBV9 and J usage is TRBJ2-5; 11 bases are a match to TRBD1. J lost 0 bases, V lost 4 bases, and 11 bases had no gene match. CDR1 is SGDLS, CDR2 YYNGEE, per germline. The CDR3 runs 18 residues. The CDR3 reads CASSSPGQGDYYQETQYF. The DNA for the CDR3 is TGTGCCAGCAGCTCTCCGGGACAGGGGGATTATTACCAAGAGACCCAGTACTTC.

The V call is TRBV7-2, the J call TRBJ1-1, with D tentatively TRBD1 (5 bases). The CDR3 consists of 15 residues. Looked up from germline, CDR1 is SGHTA and CDR2 is FQGNSA. Between the trimmed V and J ends, which lost 7 bases and 0 bases, there was a span of 15 bases. CDR3 in amino acids: CASNLVGQMNTEAFF. The CDR3 coding sequence is TGTGCCAGCAACCTGGTGGGGCAGATGAACACTGAAGCTTTCTTT.

The gene calls are TRBV5-1 and TRBJ2-7; 7 bases align to TRBD1. This CDR3 is built from 14 residues. Germline values: CDR1 SGHRS, CDR2 YFSETQ. Unmatched junction bases numbered 6, after V lost 2 bases and J lost 4 bases. The CDR3: CASSFKRGLYEQYF. Here the CDR3 DNA reads TGCGCCAGCAGCTTTAAGAGGGGGCTATACGAGCAGTACTTC.

The chain has TRBV7-2 and TRBJ2-7; possible D gene TRBD2, 5 bases. The germline V gene encodes CDR1 SGHTA and CDR2 FQGNSA. The CDR3 contains 13 residues. Trimming removed 3 bases at V and 6 bases at J, with 12 bases between. CDR3 sequence: CASSFTDGSEQYF. The CDR3 region has the DNA TGTGCCAGCAGCTTCACAGATGGGAGCGAGCAGTACTTC. Based on the CDR3 plus reference TRBV7-2 and TRBJ2-7, the full variable domain is GAGVSQSPSNKVTEKGKDVELRCDPISGHTALYWYRQSLGQGLEFLIYFQGNSAPDKSGLPSDRFSAERTGGSVSTLTIQRTQQEDSAVYLCASSFTDGSEQYFGPGTRLTVT.

This rearrangement joins TRBV11-3 to TRBJ2-4, with 9 bases that match TRBD1. Germline CDR1 is SGHNT and CDR2 is YENEEA. Germline trimming cut 5 bases from V and 1 base from J; bases unmatched to any gene: 6. The CDR3 runs 16 residues. The CDR3 loop reads CASSQQGAGAKNIQYF. The CDR3 nucleotides are TGTGCCAGCAGCCAACAGGGGGCGGGGGCCAAAAACATTCAGTACTTC.

This clone appeared once. The chain joins TRBV19 to TRBJ2-7, with a tentative D call TRBD1 (6 bases). The CDR3 runs to 15 residues. V lost 5 bases and J 0 bases, leaving 14 bases between the germline ends. Germline assignment: CDR1 LNHDA and CDR2 SQIVND (reference sequence). The CDR3 coding sequence is TGTGCCAGTAGTCCAGACAGGTTCTACTCCTACGAGCAGTACTTC. This gives the protein CASSPDRFYSYEQYF. The full variable domain, completed using reference TRBV19 and TRBJ2-7, is DGGITQSPKYLFRKEGQNVTLSCEQNLNHDAMYWYRQDPGQGLRLIYYSQIVNDFQKGDIAEGYSVSREKKESFPLTVTSAQKNPTAFYLCASSPDRFYSYEQYFGPGTRLTVT.

With respect to this clone: The same CDR3 also results from other DNA sequences found in this sample. The rearrangement links TRBV6-5 to TRBJ2-7; 8 bases fit TRBD1. Germline values: CDR1 MNHEY, CDR2 SVGAGI. With 5 bases clipped from V and 1 base from J, the junction kept 1 base outside the gene matches. CDR3 length: 13 amino acids. CDR3 sequence reads: CASSRQGSYEQYF. DNA for the CDR3: TGTGCCAGCAGTAGACAGGGGTCCTACGAGCAGTACTTC.

The V gene is TRBV6-5, the J gene TRBJ1-5; D call uncertain. Trimming shortened V by 0 bases and J by 3 bases, and 9 bases separated the two germline ends. There are 15 residues in the CDR3. CDR1 is MNHEY and CDR2 is SVGAGI in the germline V gene. CDR3 residues: CASSYSKQNNQPQHF. DNA for the CDR3: TGTGCCAGCAGTTACTCGAAACAGAACAATCAGCCCCAGCATTTT.

A few counts support this clone. Within the sample, other DNA sequences also encode this same CDR3. This chain joins TRBV6-5 and TRBJ1-1; D is ambiguous. Per the germline V gene, CDR1 is MNHEY and CDR2 is SVGAGI. Trimming took off 0 bases at V and 4 bases at J, with 6 bases between the two ends. This CDR3 is built from 13 residues. The CDR3 protein is CASSYSRGTEAFF. CDR3 DNA: TGTGCCAGCAGTTACTCGAGAGGCACTGAAGCTTTCTTT.

The genes are TRBV7-3 and TRBJ2-3; D may be TRBD2 (5 bases). V shed 4 bases and J shed 1 base, with 9 bases lying between them. The germline V gene has CDR1 SGHTA and CDR2 FQGTGA. This CDR3 spans 14 amino acids. The CDR3 here is CASSSGVGTDTQYF. Here the CDR3 DNA reads TGTGCCAGCAGCTCCGGGGTCGGCACAGATACGCAGTATTTT.

V and J are TRBV7-9 and TRBJ2-2; the match to TRBD2 covers 7 bases. V lost 5 bases and J lost 0; bases outside the gene matches: 6. CDR1 SEHNR and CDR2 FQNEAQ come from the germline V gene (reference sequence). The CDR3 has 16 residues. The CDR3 region is CASSPRAGANTGELFF. CDR3 nucleotide sequence: TGTGCCAGCAGCCCCAGGGCGGGGGCGAACACCGGGGAGCTGTTTTTT.

This sequence joins TRBV9 and TRBJ2-1; TRBD2 aligns across 8 bases. The CDR3 consists of 13 residues. The junction had 9 bases not matched to a gene; V was cut back by 9 bases and J by 7 bases. Germline assignment: CDR1 SGDLS and CDR2 YYNGEE. CDR3 sequence (DNA): TGTGCCAAGACGCGGGGGGAAGGGAATGAGCAGTTCTTC. Residues: CAKTRGEGNEQFF.